A selection of T cell receptor beta chains follows, all from one sample in a study of vaccination effects on CD4 cells after COVID-19. Here immunoSEQ multiplex PCR was the method, and the copy in TCRdb shows in-frame clones only, minus some. This table has 20,000 to 25,000 clones, 73% appearing once. For these TCRs, the target antigens are not known. The specimen was CD4+ T cells from PBMCs cultured with HCoV-NL63 spike peptides, collected before COVID-19 vaccination. The receptors shown here come from a human donor who received a COVID-19 vaccine. Both conserved end residues are part of each CDR3. The order of the fields is D gene, clone size, J gene, V gene, CDR3 DNA, CDR3 protein. A D gene is named only where the DNA matches it firmly. Clone size is stated in some rows and not others, as once, few, many or a class when expanded.

D gene: TRBD2; clone size: NA; J gene: TRBJ2-7; V gene: TRBV5-6; CDR3 DNA: TGTGCCAGCAGACCCGGACTAGCGGGTTCCTACGAGCAGTACTTC; CDR3 protein: CASRPGLAGSYEQYF
D gene: NA; clone size: NA; J gene: TRBJ1-1; V gene: TRBV7-2; CDR3 DNA: TGTGCCAGCAGCCCTAGGGGGGGGATGAACACTGAAGCTTTCTTT; CDR3 protein: CASSPRGGMNTEAFF
D gene: NA; clone size: NA; J gene: TRBJ1-2; V gene: TRBV3-1/TRBV3-2; CDR3 DNA: TGTGCCAGCAGCCAAATAGGCGATAACTATGGCTACACCTTC; CDR3 protein: CASSQIGDNYGYTF
D gene: TRBD2; clone size: once; J gene: TRBJ2-1; V gene: TRBV6-6; CDR3 DNA: TGTGCCAGCAGTCATACTAGCGGGAGGGCCAATTCTCTTTTTAGTGAGCAGTTCTTC; CDR3 protein: CASSHTSGRANSLFSEQFF
D gene: NA; clone size: NA; J gene: TRBJ1-4; V gene: TRBV18; CDR3 DNA: TGTGCCAGCTCACCATCCGTCGGACTAACAACTAATGAAAAACTGTTTTTT; CDR3 protein: CASSPSVGLTTNEKLFF
D gene: TRBD1; clone size: few; J gene: TRBJ1-3; V gene: TRBV3-1/TRBV3-2; CDR3 DNA: TGTGCCAGCAGCCAACAGGGGGCTGGAAACACCATATATTTT; CDR3 protein: CASSQQGAGNTIYF
D gene: NA; clone size: few; J gene: TRBJ1-2; V gene: TRBV6-2/TRBV6-3; CDR3 DNA: TGTGCCAGCAGTCACGGACAGGGCTACACCTTC; CDR3 protein: CASSHGQGYTF
D gene: TRBD1; clone size: NA; J gene: TRBJ1-3; V gene: TRBV19; CDR3 DNA: TGTGCCAGTAGTAGGGACAGCGGAAACACCATATATTTT; CDR3 protein: CASSRDSGNTIYF
D gene: NA; clone size: NA; J gene: TRBJ1-3; V gene: TRBV6-5; CDR3 DNA: TGTGCCAGCAGTTACGGGTCCCCCTCGGAATCGTACACCATATATTTT; CDR3 protein: CASSYGSPSESYTIYF
D gene: TRBD2; clone size: NA; J gene: TRBJ2-3; V gene: TRBV3-1/TRBV3-2; CDR3 DNA: TGTGCCAGCAGCCAACCCCTAGTAGCGGGAGGGCTAGATACGCAGTATTTT; CDR3 protein: CASSQPLVAGGLDTQYF
D gene: NA; clone size: once; J gene: TRBJ2-5; V gene: TRBV5-1; CDR3 DNA: TGCGCCAGCAGCCCAAGGCGCGAGGAGACCCAGTACTTC; CDR3 protein: CASSPRREETQYF
D gene: NA; clone size: NA; J gene: TRBJ1-1; V gene: TRBV6-5; CDR3 DNA: TGTGCCAGCAGACTCGCGCGGGGGGGCACTGAAGCTTTCTTT; CDR3 protein: CASRLARGGTEAFF
D gene: NA; clone size: NA; J gene: TRBJ1-2; V gene: TRBV7-3; CDR3 DNA: TGTGCCAGCAGCCCGGGACAAGGCTATGGCTACACCTTC; CDR3 protein: CASSPGQGYGYTF
D gene: NA; clone size: NA; J gene: TRBJ2-7; V gene: TRBV6-2/TRBV6-3; CDR3 DNA: TGTGCCAGCAGTCCACAGGGTTGGGAGCAGTACTTC; CDR3 protein: CASSPQGWEQYF
D gene: TRBD2; clone size: NA; J gene: TRBJ2-1; V gene: TRBV24-1; CDR3 DNA: TGTGCCACCAGTGACGCCGGGACTAGCGGGAGGACCACTTACAATGAGCAGTTCTTC; CDR3 protein: CATSDAGTSGRTTYNEQFF
D gene: NA; clone size: once; J gene: TRBJ2-1; V gene: TRBV18; CDR3 DNA: TGTGCCAGCTCACCGCCGCGACGCAATGAGCAGTTCTTC; CDR3 protein: CASSPPRRNEQFF
D gene: NA; clone size: few; J gene: TRBJ2-7; V gene: TRBV6-1; CDR3 DNA: TGTGCCAGCAGTGAAGGGGGCTACGAGCAGTACTTC; CDR3 protein: CASSEGGYEQYF
D gene: NA; clone size: few; J gene: TRBJ1-4; V gene: TRBV19; CDR3 DNA: TGTGCCAGTAGTCCCTCGGACAGACCTAGAGGGCTGTTTTTT; CDR3 protein: CASSPSDRPRGLFF
D gene: TRBD1; clone size: few; J gene: TRBJ1-1; V gene: TRBV5-4; CDR3 DNA: TGTGCCAGCAGCCCTATGGACAGGGACCACACTGAAGCTTTCTTT; CDR3 protein: CASSPMDRDHTEAFF
D gene: NA; clone size: NA; J gene: TRBJ2-1; V gene: TRBV24-1; CDR3 DNA: TGTGCCACCAGTGATTTTACAGGGAGCTCCTACAATGAGCAGTTCTTC; CDR3 protein: CATSDFTGSSYNEQFF
D gene: TRBD2; clone size: NA; J gene: TRBJ2-3; V gene: TRBV5-1; CDR3 DNA: TGCGCCAGCAGCTTGGTGAGGAGCGGGAGTGGGAGCACAGATACGCAGTATTTT; CDR3 protein: CASSLVRSGSGSTDTQYF
D gene: TRBD1; clone size: NA; J gene: TRBJ1-5; V gene: TRBV5-6; CDR3 DNA: TGTGCCAGCAGCTTAACGACAGGGCTCGGCAATCAGCCCCAGCATTTT; CDR3 protein: CASSLTTGLGNQPQHF
D gene: NA; clone size: NA; J gene: TRBJ2-7; V gene: TRBV5-4; CDR3 DNA: TGTGCCAGCAGCTTAGGGGTGCGACGGGACTCCTACGAGCAGTACTTC; CDR3 protein: CASSLGVRRDSYEQYF
D gene: NA; clone size: NA; J gene: TRBJ1-2; V gene: TRBV5-8; CDR3 DNA: TGTGCCAGCAGCTTGGCGGGACTTTTCTATGGCTACACCTTC; CDR3 protein: CASSLAGLFYGYTF
D gene: TRBD1; clone size: NA; J gene: TRBJ1-1; V gene: TRBV25-1; CDR3 DNA: TGTGCCAGCAAACGGAGGGGGCAGATGGATGAAGCTTTCTTT; CDR3 protein: CASKRRGQMDEAFF
D gene: NA; clone size: NA; J gene: TRBJ1-3; V gene: TRBV6-2/TRBV6-3; CDR3 DNA: TGTGCCAGCAGTTCCCGGCGAAACACCATATATTTT; CDR3 protein: CASSSRRNTIYF
D gene: NA; clone size: NA; J gene: TRBJ1-2; V gene: TRBV19; CDR3 DNA: TGTGCCAGTAGTAGGACCCACAAAAACTCTAACTATGGCTACACCTTC; CDR3 protein: CASSRTHKNSNYGYTF
D gene: NA; clone size: NA; J gene: TRBJ1-3; V gene: TRBV5-1; CDR3 DNA: TGCGCCAGCAGCTTGGGGACTGGGGGAAACACCATATATTTT; CDR3 protein: CASSLGTGGNTIYF
D gene: NA; clone size: NA; J gene: TRBJ1-4; V gene: TRBV25-1; CDR3 DNA: TGTGCCAGCAGTGAAAATCGGGGTTCTAGTGAAAAACTGTTTTTT; CDR3 protein: CASSENRGSSEKLFF
D gene: NA; clone size: NA; J gene: TRBJ2-7; V gene: TRBV5-5; CDR3 DNA: TGTGCCAGCAGCACAGGACAAGTCTCCTACGAGCAGTACTTC; CDR3 protein: CASSTGQVSYEQYF
D gene: TRBD1; clone size: NA; J gene: TRBJ1-5; V gene: TRBV4-1; CDR3 DNA: TGCGCCAGCAGCGAAGGGACAGCCCTAAATAGCAATCAGCCCCAGCATTTT; CDR3 protein: CASSEGTALNSNQPQHF
D gene: NA; clone size: NA; J gene: TRBJ1-3; V gene: TRBV7-9; CDR3 DNA: TGTGCCAGCAGCTTATACGGGCGTCGGTCTGGAAACACCATATATTTT; CDR3 protein: CASSLYGRRSGNTIYF
D gene: NA; clone size: NA; J gene: TRBJ1-4; V gene: TRBV21-1; CDR3 DNA: TGTGCCAGCAGCAAGGGACAGGGAAATGAAAAACTGTTTTTT; CDR3 protein: CASSKGQGNEKLFF
D gene: NA; clone size: NA; J gene: TRBJ1-6; V gene: TRBV5-8; CDR3 DNA: TGTGCCAGCAGCTTGGGTCGCGCCTCCTATAATTCACCCCTCCACTTT; CDR3 protein: CASSLGRASYNSPLHF
D gene: TRBD1; clone size: NA; J gene: TRBJ2-1; V gene: TRBV11-2; CDR3 DNA: TGTGCCAGCAGCCTACGGGACAGGGGGTTGAATGAGCAGTTCTTC; CDR3 protein: CASSLRDRGLNEQFF
D gene: NA; clone size: NA; J gene: TRBJ1-1; V gene: TRBV12-5; CDR3 DNA: TGTGCTAGTGGTTCCCCCAGGTGGCAGGGCAGCACTGAAGCTTTCTTT; CDR3 protein: CASGSPRWQGSTEAFF
D gene: NA; clone size: NA; J gene: TRBJ1-5; V gene: TRBV15; CDR3 DNA: TGTGCCACCAGCAGAGATCCAGGGATCGGTCAGCCCCAGCATTTT; CDR3 protein: CATSRDPGIGQPQHF
D gene: NA; clone size: few; J gene: TRBJ1-2; V gene: TRBV7-6; CDR3 DNA: TGTGCCAGCAGCTTTTCGGACGGGAGGGGTTATGGCTACACCTTC; CDR3 protein: CASSFSDGRGYGYTF
D gene: NA; clone size: NA; J gene: TRBJ1-3; V gene: TRBV11-2; CDR3 DNA: TGTGCCAGCAGCTTAAGTGTAAGCTGGGCTGGAAACACCATATATTTT; CDR3 protein: CASSLSVSWAGNTIYF
D gene: NA; clone size: NA; J gene: TRBJ1-5; V gene: TRBV19; CDR3 DNA: TGTGCCAGTACCACCCGGGGGTCAGGGAGGTATCAGCCCCAGCATTTT; CDR3 protein: CASTTRGSGRYQPQHF
D gene: TRBD2; clone size: NA; J gene: TRBJ2-2; V gene: TRBV4-2; CDR3 DNA: TGTGCCAGCAGCTACCGACTAGCGGGGGCCACGAACACCGGGGAGCTGTTTTTT; CDR3 protein: CASSYRLAGATNTGELFF
D gene: NA; clone size: NA; J gene: TRBJ2-5; V gene: TRBV5-4; CDR3 DNA: TGTGCCAGCAGCTTTAAGACAAGCGGAAACCAAGAGACCCAGTACTTC; CDR3 protein: CASSFKTSGNQETQYF
D gene: NA; clone size: once; J gene: TRBJ2-1; V gene: TRBV9; CDR3 DNA: TGTGCCAGCAGCGCCTACTTGCTAGCGTGGGAGAATGAGCAGTTCTTC; CDR3 protein: CASSAYLLAWENEQFF
D gene: TRBD1; clone size: NA; J gene: TRBJ1-1; V gene: TRBV7-2; CDR3 DNA: TGTGCCAGCAGCCTAAGACAGGGAGGTTGGAGCACTGAAGCTTTCTTT; CDR3 protein: CASSLRQGGWSTEAFF
D gene: NA; clone size: few; J gene: TRBJ1-1; V gene: TRBV12-2; CDR3 DNA: TGTGCAAGTCGCTCCACACCTTTT; CDR3 protein: CASRSTPF
D gene: NA; clone size: NA; J gene: TRBJ1-1; V gene: TRBV5-1; CDR3 DNA: TGCGCCAGTTCTCCCGGGGGGAACACTGAAGCTTTCTTT; CDR3 protein: CASSPGGNTEAFF
D gene: TRBD2; clone size: once; J gene: TRBJ2-7; V gene: TRBV18; CDR3 DNA: TGTGCCAGCTCACCACCGGGACTACAGTCCTACGAGCAGTACTTC; CDR3 protein: CASSPPGLQSYEQYF
D gene: NA; clone size: NA; J gene: TRBJ1-6; V gene: TRBV18; CDR3 DNA: TGTGCCAGCTCACCGGGACCCGGGTATAATTCACCCCTCCACTTT; CDR3 protein: CASSPGPGYNSPLHF
D gene: TRBD1; clone size: NA; J gene: TRBJ1-2; V gene: TRBV6-6; CDR3 DNA: TGTGCCAGCAGTTATTCTACGCCGGGACAGGGGGACTTC; CDR3 protein: CASSYSTPGQGDF
D gene: NA; clone size: NA; J gene: TRBJ1-1; V gene: TRBV19; CDR3 DNA: TGTGCCAGTAGTGGAAGAACAGGGTTGAGGACTGAAGCTTTCTTT; CDR3 protein: CASSGRTGLRTEAFF
D gene: TRBD2; clone size: NA; J gene: TRBJ2-1; V gene: TRBV23-1; CDR3 DNA: TGCGCCAGCAGTCTGCGGACTAGCGGCTACAATGAGCAGTTCTTC; CDR3 protein: CASSLRTSGYNEQFF
D gene: NA; clone size: NA; J gene: TRBJ1-4; V gene: TRBV11-2; CDR3 DNA: TGTGCCAGCAGTAGGGCAGGAACTAATGAAAAACTGTTTTTT; CDR3 protein: CASSRAGTNEKLFF